This T cell receptor beta chain was captured in a study of PD-1 blockade in classical Hodgkin lymphoma. This table comes from immunoSEQ multiplex PCR, and its TCRdb copy is limited to in-frame clones, with some not included. In the table there are more than 15,000 clones, more than 60% of which are singletons. The sample's time point: cycle 4 day 1 (C4D1), after around six weeks of nivolumab. Relapse after autologous stem cell transplantation occurred in every patient, and brentuximab vedotin exposure varied. From thawed PBMCs, CD4+ T cells were purified using magnetic negative selection. This CDR3 is built from 13 residues. Germline V gene data show CDR1 as SGHAT and CDR2 as FQDESV (reference sequence). V lost 4 bases to trimming and J lost 1 base, with 7 bases between them.

The TCR sequence derives from a human donor with classical Hodgkin lymphoma. The gene calls are TRBV11-1 and TRBJ1-1; D call uncertain. Sequences were derived from CD4+ T cells from blood, sampled before the fourth cycle of nivolumab. The DNA of the CDR3 is TGTGCCAGCAGCTCTGGACGGAACACTGAAGCTTTCTTT. It is translated as CASSSGRNTEAFF.